The rows below give T cell receptor beta chains drawn from one sample of a study of blood T cells in healthy people across ages. TCRdb itself ran the 5' RACE reads through MiXCR, one entry per CDR3 protein. The profile shows roughly 800,000 distinct CDR3 sequences, 40% to 65% of them singletons. Sequencing was done on a sample of blood. The source is a man older than 75 in good health. The CDR3 runs from the conserved cysteine through the conserved F or W. A D gene is named only where the DNA matches it firmly. Some rows have no size entry. The others give once, few or many, or a class for an expanded clone.

j_gene,abundance,v_gene,d_gene,CDR3nt,CDR3aa
TRBJ2-6,few,TRBV6-6,.,TGTGCCAGCAGTTACCCTGGGGGAGGGGCCAACGTCCTGACTTTC,CASSYPGGGANVLTF
TRBJ2-2,once,TRBV5-5,TRBD2,TGTGCCAGCAGCCTGCGGGAGGTCGTGACTAGCGGGACCGGGGAGCTGTTTTTT,CASSLREVVTSGTGELFF
TRBJ2-7,.,TRBV10-1,.,TGCGCCAGCAGTGAGTCTAGCATCCACGAGCAGTACTTC,CASSESSIHEQYF
TRBJ2-7,.,TRBV29-1,.,TGCAGCGTTGTACGCGAGATAAAGCCCTACGAGCAGTACTTC,CSVVREIKPYEQYF
TRBJ2-4,few,TRBV27,TRBD1,TGTGCCAGCAGCCGGACAGGGGATGCCAAAAGCATTCAGTACTTC,CASSRTGDAKSIQYF
TRBJ2-7,.,TRBV7-9,TRBD1,TGTGCCAGCAGCATAGGGACAGGCTCGCGGTACTTC,CASSIGTGSRYF
TRBJ2-4,.,TRBV10-1,.,TGCGCCAGCAGTGTGGACGTAGCCAAAAACATTCAGTACTTC,CASSVDVAKNIQYF
TRBJ2-3,.,TRBV12-3/TRBV12-4,.,TGTGCCAGCAGTCCAGCTGGGGGCACAGATACGCAGTATTTT,CASSPAGGTDTQYF
TRBJ2-4,.,TRBV13,.,TGTGCCAGCAGCTCAAGAGGGGGGGAGGTGGACATTCAGTACTTC,CASSSRGGEVDIQYF
TRBJ2-5,.,TRBV7-9,.,TGTGCCAGCAGCTTAAAGAGGACGGAGGAAGAGACCCAGTACTTC,CASSLKRTEEETQYF
TRBJ2-4,.,TRBV27,.,TGTGCCAGCAGTTCGGGCCAGGTAGCCAAAAACATTCAGTACTTC,CASSSGQVAKNIQYF
TRBJ2-5,.,TRBV24-1,.,TGTGCCACCAGTGATCCACCGTATGAGACCCAGTACTTC,CATSDPPYETQYF
TRBJ1-1,few,TRBV24-1,.,TGTGCCACCAGTCCGGCAGGCATGGAAATGACTTTCTTT,CATSPAGMEMTFF
TRBJ2-1,few,TRBV29-1,.,TGCAGCGTTGGGGGGGGGCGGGCCCTATACAATGAGCAGTTCTTC,CSVGGGRALYNEQFF
TRBJ2-7,.,TRBV3-1,TRBD1,TGTGCCAGCAGCAAACGGACAGGGGCCCTATCCTACGAGCAGTACTTC,CASSKRTGALSYEQYF
TRBJ2-2,.,TRBV15,TRBD1,TGTGCCACCAGCCGTCCCGGGGACAGTCGAACCGGGGAGCTGTTTTTT,CATSRPGDSRTGELFF
TRBJ2-3,.,TRBV28,TRBD1,TGTGCCAGCAGTTTATGGGGCCTGGGGGACAGATACGCGTATTTT,CASSLWGLGDRYAYF
TRBJ1-1,.,TRBV3-1,.,TGTGCCAGCAGCCTCCGGGGATTACGCATGAACACTGAAGCTTTCTTT,CASSLRGLRMNTEAFF
TRBJ2-1,.,TRBV6-2/TRBV6-3,TRBD2,TGTGCCAGCAGAGTTTCGGGGGGGGAGCAGTTCTTC,CASRVSGGEQFF
TRBJ1-2,medium-sized,TRBV9,.,TGTGCCAGCAGCGTAGGGGGCGACTATGGCTACACCTTC,CASSVGGDYGYTF
TRBJ2-7,.,TRBV20-1,TRBD1,TGCAGTGCTAAGGGACAGAATTACGAGCAGTACTTC,CSAKGQNYEQYF
TRBJ2-5,.,TRBV29-1,.,TGCAGCGTTGACTCGCAGGGAAGGACCGAGACCCAGTACTTC,CSVDSQGRTETQYF
TRBJ2-1,once,TRBV3-1,.,TGTGCCAGCAGCCTGACTAGAGTTCGGGTCAATGAGCAGTTCTTC,CASSLTRVRVNEQFF
TRBJ2-3,.,TRBV7-9,TRBD2,TGTGCCAGCAGCATTAGCGGGAGCAAGCACAGATACGCGTATTTT,CASSISGSKHRYAYF
TRBJ2-7,.,TRBV2,TRBD2,TGTGCCAGCAGTGAATCCCGCGGGGGACGAGAGATCGTCTACGAGCAGTACTTC,CASSESRGGREIVYEQYF
TRBJ2-1,few,TRBV12-3/TRBV12-4,TRBD2,TGTGCCAGCAGTCCCCCCGGGACTAGCGGACCATACAATGAGCAGTTCTTC,CASSPPGTSGPYNEQFF
TRBJ2-1,.,TRBV21-1,.,TGTGCCAGCGGAAAAGGGGACAGCCTAAAGAGCAATGAGCAGTTCTTC,CASGKGDSLKSNEQFF
TRBJ1-2,.,TRBV9,TRBD1,TGTGCCAGCAGAATGACAGGGGCCTATGGCTACACCTTC,CASRMTGAYGYTF
TRBJ2-5,.,TRBV6-6,TRBD2,TGTGCCAGCAGCTTTGGAAGCGGGAGAGGAGGGTGGGGTGAGCAGTACTTC,CASSFGSGRGGWGEQYF
TRBJ1-2,few,TRBV29-1,TRBD1,TGCAGCGTCCCGGGACAGGGAGTAGGAGGCGGCTACACCTTC,CSVPGQGVGGGYTF
TRBJ1-6,.,TRBV7-2,TRBD1,TGTGCCAGCAGCTCAATGGGACAGGGCTATAATTCACCCCTCCACTTT,CASSSMGQGYNSPLHF
TRBJ2-1,.,TRBV25-1,.,TGTGCCAGCAGTGAATGGGAGAATGAGCAGTTCTTC,CASSEWENEQFF
TRBJ2-1,.,TRBV2,TRBD1,TGTGCCGGAGAGGTCGGGACAGGGTACAATGAGCAGTTCTTC,CAGEVGTGYNEQFF
TRBJ2-4,.,TRBV6-5,.,TGTGCCAGCAGTTACGGCAGGGGTGTACAGTACTTC,CASSYGRGVQYF
TRBJ2-7,.,TRBV20-1,TRBD1,TGCAGTGCCGCCGGACAGGTCTCCTACGAGCAGTACTTC,CSAAGQVSYEQYF
TRBJ2-5,.,TRBV7-8,TRBD2,TGTGCCAGCAGCCACAGGACTAGCGGGTTCAATGAGCAGTACTTC,CASSHRTSGFNEQYF
TRBJ2-5,.,TRBV20-1,TRBD2,TGCAGTGCTTCTCCTAGCGGCCAAGAGACCCAGTACTTC,CSASPSGQETQYF
TRBJ1-1,.,TRBV20-1,.,TGCAGTGCGGAACTTCTGGTGAACACTGAAGCTTTCTTT,CSAELLVNTEAFF
TRBJ2-6,.,TRBV7-6,.,TGTGCCAGCAGCCTGGGGGGACAAGCTAGCTCTGGGGCCAACGTCCTGACTTTC,CASSLGGQASSGANVLTF
TRBJ2-5,few,TRBV29-1,.,TGCAGCGTTGTGATCACTGGAGAGACCCAGTACTTC,CSVVITGETQYF
TRBJ2-7,.,TRBV21-1,.,TGTGCCAGCAGCAAAGCAGTACGTAGCGGGAGCGGGGGGAACTCCTACGAGCAGTACTTC,CASSKAVRSGSGGNSYEQYF
TRBJ2-7,.,TRBV15,.,TGTGCCACCAGCAGAGATAGGGGTTATAGCTCCTACGAGCAGTACTTC,CATSRDRGYSSYEQYF
TRBJ2-6,.,TRBV15,.,TGTGCCACCAGCAGACGGTCAGTTGGGGCCAACGTCCTGACTTTC,CATSRRSVGANVLTF
TRBJ2-1,many,TRBV24-1,TRBD1,TGTGCCACCAGTGAGCCTCGGACAGGGGTGGGCAATGAGCAGTTCTTC,CATSEPRTGVGNEQFF
TRBJ1-1,.,TRBV15,.,TGTGCCACCAGCAGCGGGACACTAAACACTGAAGCTTTCTTT,CATSSGTLNTEAFF
TRBJ2-1,.,TRBV20-1,.,TGCAGTGCTCTCGCCGGAGCGTTATCCTACAATGAGCAGTTCTTC,CSALAGALSYNEQFF
TRBJ2-1,.,TRBV9,.,TGTGCCAGCAGCGTGGAGGGAACTTCGTACAATGAGCAGTTCTTC,CASSVEGTSYNEQFF
TRBJ1-5,.,TRBV12-3/TRBV12-4,.,TGTGCCAGCAGTCACGACAGCAACCCCAATCAGCCCCAGCATTTT,CASSHDSNPNQPQHF
TRBJ1-2,few,TRBV2,.,TGTGCCAGCAGGGTAGCTAACTATGGCTACACCTTC,CASRVANYGYTF
TRBJ2-1,.,TRBV5-1,.,TGCGCCAGCAGCTTGGGGTCAGGGTTGGATGAGCAGTTCTTC,CASSLGSGLDEQFF
TRBJ2-7,.,TRBV29-1,TRBD2,TGCAGCGTTGAAGACAGCGGGAGAAGCGACGAGCAGTACTTC,CSVEDSGRSDEQYF
TRBJ2-7,few,TRBV18,TRBD1,TGTGCCAGCTCACCCTTGGGACAGGGCTACGAGCAGTACTTC,CASSPLGQGYEQYF